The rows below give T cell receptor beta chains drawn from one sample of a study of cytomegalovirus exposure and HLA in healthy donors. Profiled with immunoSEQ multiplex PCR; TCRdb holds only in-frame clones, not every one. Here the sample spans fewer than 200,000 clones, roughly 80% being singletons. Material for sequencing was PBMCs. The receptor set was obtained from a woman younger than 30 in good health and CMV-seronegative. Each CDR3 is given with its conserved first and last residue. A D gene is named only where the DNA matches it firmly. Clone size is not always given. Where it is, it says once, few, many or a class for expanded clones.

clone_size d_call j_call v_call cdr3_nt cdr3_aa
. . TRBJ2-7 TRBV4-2 TGTGCCAGCAGCCATCCCGGAGGCGTAAACGGCGAGCAGTACTTC CASSHPGGVNGEQYF
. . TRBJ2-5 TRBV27 TGTGCCAGCAGTCGGGACTTCCAAGAGACCCAGTACTTC CASSRDFQETQYF
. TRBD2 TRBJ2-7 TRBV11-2 TGTGCCAGCGGGACTAGCGGGAGATACGAGCAGTACTTC CASGTSGRYEQYF
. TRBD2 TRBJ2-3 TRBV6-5 TGTGCCAGCGCCAGCGGGAGTGCAGATACGCAGTATTTT CASASGSADTQYF
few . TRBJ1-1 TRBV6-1 TGTGCCAGCAGGGCGGGTCGGGGTGAGAACACTGAAGCTTTCTTT CASRAGRGENTEAFF
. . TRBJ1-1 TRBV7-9 TGTGCCAGCAGAACAGCCAACATGAACACTGAAGCTTTCTTT CASRTANMNTEAFF
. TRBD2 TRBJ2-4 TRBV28 TGTGCCAGCAGTTTAACAAGTAGCGGGAGGGCCAACATTCAGTACTTC CASSLTSSGRANIQYF
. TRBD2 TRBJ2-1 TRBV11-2 TGTGCCAGCAGCTCACCCCGACGACTAGCGGGAGGCTACAATGAGCAGTTCTTC CASSSPRRLAGGYNEQFF
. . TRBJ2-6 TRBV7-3 TGTGCCAGCAGCGGTCACGTCTCGGTCGCCAACGTCCTGACTTTC CASSGHVSVANVLTF
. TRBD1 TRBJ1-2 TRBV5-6 TGTGCCAGCAGCCCTGAGTATGCCGGGACAGGGGGTAGAAATGGCTACACCTTC CASSPEYAGTGGRNGYTF
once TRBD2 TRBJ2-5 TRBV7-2 TGTGCCAGCAGCCCGGGACTAGCGGGAGACGTTATGGAGACCCAGTACTTC CASSPGLAGDVMETQYF
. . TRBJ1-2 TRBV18 TGTGCCAGCTCACCACCCGTACAGGGAAGCGGCTACACCTTC CASSPPVQGSGYTF
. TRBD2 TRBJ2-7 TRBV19 TGTGCCAGTAGTCCCACCGCCGGCGGGAGGGGAAACGGCGAGCAGTACTTC CASSPTAGGRGNGEQYF
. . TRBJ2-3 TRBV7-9 TGTGCCAGCAGCTCCTTTGCGGATACGCAGTATTTT CASSSFADTQYF
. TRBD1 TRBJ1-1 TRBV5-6 TGTGCCAGCAGCACCCTGAACCCGACAGGGGGCTTTCGGGACACTGAAGCTTTCTTT CASSTLNPTGGFRDTEAFF
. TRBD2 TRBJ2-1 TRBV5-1 TGCGCCAGCAGGGGGGAGGGGACCCGGAATGAGCAGTTCTTC CASRGEGTRNEQFF
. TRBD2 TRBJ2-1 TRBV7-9 TGTGCCAGCAGCCAGGGCGGACTAGCGCACAATGAGCAGTTCTTC CASSQGGLAHNEQFF
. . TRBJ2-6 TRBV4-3 TGCGCCAGCAGCCAAGAACACCGGGGGGGGGCCAACGTCCTGACTTTC CASSQEHRGGANVLTF
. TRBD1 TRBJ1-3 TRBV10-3 TGTGCCACAGGGACAGGGGGAAACACCATATATTTT CATGTGGNTIYF
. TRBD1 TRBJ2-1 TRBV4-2 TGTGCCAGCAGCCAAGAGGGACAGATATTATACAATGAGCAGTTCTTC CASSQEGQILYNEQFF
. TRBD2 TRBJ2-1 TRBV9 TGTGCCAGCAGCGTAGCTTTGACTAGCGGGAGAGACTACAATGAGCAGTTCTTC CASSVALTSGRDYNEQFF
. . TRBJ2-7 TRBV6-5 TGTGCCAGCAGTTACTCTGGGGTAACGGGGGACGAGCAGTACTTC CASSYSGVTGDEQYF
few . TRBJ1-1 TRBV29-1 TGCAGCGTCATTACCAGACCCGGACAGATGAAGCCTGAAGCTTTCTTT CSVITRPGQMKPEAFF
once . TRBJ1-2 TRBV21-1 TGTGCCAGCAGCGTTAGCCACAGGGGCCCATCCAACTATGGCTACACCTTC CASSVSHRGPSNYGYTF
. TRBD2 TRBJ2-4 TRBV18 TGTGCCAGCTCAGCCGGCAGGGAGGGGTACTTC CASSAGREGYF
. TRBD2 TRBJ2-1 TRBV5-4 TGTGCCAGCAGCTCGCAATGGACTAGCGGGGGCAATGAGCAGTTCTTC CASSSQWTSGGNEQFF
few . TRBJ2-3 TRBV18 TGTGCCAGCTCACTATATAGGCGGTCGAGCGGGCTCAACACAGATACGCAGTATTTT CASSLYRRSSGLNTDTQYF
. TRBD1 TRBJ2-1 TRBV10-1 TGCGCCAGCAGATCAGGGACAGGGAACAATGAGCAGTTCTTC CASRSGTGNNEQFF
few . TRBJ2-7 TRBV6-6 TGTGCCAGCAGTTATTTACTGACCTACGAGCAGTACTTC CASSYLLTYEQYF
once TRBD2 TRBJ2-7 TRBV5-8 TGTGCCAGCAGCTTCTTTAGGGGACTAGCAATTCGCTCCTACGAGCAGTACTTC CASSFFRGLAIRSYEQYF
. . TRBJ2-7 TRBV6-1 TGTGCCAGCAGTGAAGTAGTAGCGGAGGCCTACGAGCAGTACTTC CASSEVVAEAYEQYF
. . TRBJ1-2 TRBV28 TGTGCCAGCAGTTTGTCAGCGCAGGGGGGCTACACCTTC CASSLSAQGGYTF
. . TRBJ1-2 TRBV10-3 TGTGCCATCAGTGCTGGGACAAGTAACTATGGCTACACCTTC CAISAGTSNYGYTF
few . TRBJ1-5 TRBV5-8 TGTGCCAGCAGCTGGGACATCCAGGGGCCCCAGCATTTT CASSWDIQGPQHF
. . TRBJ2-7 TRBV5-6 TGTGCCAGCAGCTTGGGAGGACAGACCTACGAGCAGTACTTC CASSLGGQTYEQYF
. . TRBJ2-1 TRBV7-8 TGTGCCAGCAGCTTCCTCAGCAATGAGCAGTTCTTC CASSFLSNEQFF
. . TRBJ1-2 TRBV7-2 TGTGCCAGCAGCTTTGTCACAACGACTAACTATGGCTACACCTTC CASSFVTTTNYGYTF
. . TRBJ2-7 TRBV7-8 TGTGCCAGCAGCTTAGGAACAAGGAGCTCCTACGAGCAGTACTTC CASSLGTRSSYEQYF
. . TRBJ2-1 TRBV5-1 TGCGCCAGCAGCTTGGTTCTGAGCGGGCTAACCGGACAGGTCCAGCAGTTCTTC CASSLVLSGLTGQVQQFF
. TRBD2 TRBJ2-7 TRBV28 TGTGCCAGCTCTATGACTAGCAGTTCGTTCGAGCAGTACTTC CASSMTSSSFEQYF
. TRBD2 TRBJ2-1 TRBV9 TGTGCCAGCAGCGTACGGAGCGGGAACTCCTACAATGAGCAGTTCTTC CASSVRSGNSYNEQFF
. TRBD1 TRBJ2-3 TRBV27 TGTGCCAGCAGACGGACAGGGAATGGAGGCACAGATACGCAGTATTTT CASRRTGNGGTDTQYF
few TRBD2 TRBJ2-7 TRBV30 TGTGCCTGGAGTCCCGGGGTAGCGGGAATCTACGAGCAGTACTTC CAWSPGVAGIYEQYF
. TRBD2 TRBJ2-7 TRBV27 TGTGCCAGCAGGACTAGCGGATCCTACGAGCAGTACTTC CASRTSGSYEQYF
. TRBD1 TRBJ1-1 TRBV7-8 TGTGCCAGCAGCCCCGTTACAGGGGGGATTGAAGCTTTCTTT CASSPVTGGIEAFF
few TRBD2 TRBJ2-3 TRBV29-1 TGCAGCGTTGTGCGGGGGATCGATTCTAGCACAGATACGCAGTATTTT CSVVRGIDSSTDTQYF
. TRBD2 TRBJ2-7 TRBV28 TGTGCCAGCAGTTTAATTGTGAGCGGGAGCTACGAGCAGTACTTC CASSLIVSGSYEQYF
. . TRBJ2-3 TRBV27 TGTGCCAGCAGTTTTCTAGGGGCTAGCACAGATACGCAGTATTTT CASSFLGASTDTQYF
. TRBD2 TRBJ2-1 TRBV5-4 TGTGCCAGCAGCTTAAGCGGGAGCCCCTACAATGAGCAGTTCTTC CASSLSGSPYNEQFF